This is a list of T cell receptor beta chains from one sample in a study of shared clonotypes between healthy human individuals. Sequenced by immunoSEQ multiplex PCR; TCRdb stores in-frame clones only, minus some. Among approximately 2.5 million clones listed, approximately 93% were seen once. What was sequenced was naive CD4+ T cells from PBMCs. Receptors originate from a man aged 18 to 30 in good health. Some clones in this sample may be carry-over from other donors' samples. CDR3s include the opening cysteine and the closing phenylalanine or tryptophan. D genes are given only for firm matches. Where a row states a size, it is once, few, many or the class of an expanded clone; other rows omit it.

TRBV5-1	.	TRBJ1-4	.	TGCGCCAGCAGCCTCGAGGGCAGGGCGTATTGGGAAAAACTGTTTTTT	CASSLEGRAYWEKLFF
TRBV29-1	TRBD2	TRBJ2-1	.	TGCAGCGTTGAAGAGGGACTAGCGGACTCCTACAATGAGCAGTTCTTC	CSVEEGLADSYNEQFF
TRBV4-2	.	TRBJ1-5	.	TGTGCCAGCAGCCAACACGACAGAAGCAATCAGCCCCAGCATTTT	CASSQHDRSNQPQHF
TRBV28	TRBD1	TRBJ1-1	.	TGTGCCAGCAGTGGGAGGGACAGGGGAGTCGTGAACACTGAAGCTTTCTTT	CASSGRDRGVVNTEAFF
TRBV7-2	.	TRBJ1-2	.	TGTGCCAGCAGCTTAAACAGGGAAGCTAACTATGGCTACACCTTC	CASSLNREANYGYTF
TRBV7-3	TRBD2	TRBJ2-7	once	TGTGCCAGCAGCTCAAATATAACATTGGCGGGGGTTCACTACGAGCAGTACTTC	CASSSNITLAGVHYEQYF
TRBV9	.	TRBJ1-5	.	TGTGCCAGCAGCGCGGGGACACTAAGCAATCAGCCCCAGCATTTT	CASSAGTLSNQPQHF
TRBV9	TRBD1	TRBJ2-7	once	TGTGCCAGCAGCGTAGAGACAGGGGTTTCCTACGAGCAGTACTTC	CASSVETGVSYEQYF
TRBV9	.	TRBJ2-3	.	TGTGCCAGCAGCCCAACGGCTCTGTTCACAGATACGCAGTATTTT	CASSPTALFTDTQYF
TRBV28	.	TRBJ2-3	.	TGTGCCAGCACTTCCGCTGGGCGGGTCACAGATACGCAGTATTTT	CASTSAGRVTDTQYF
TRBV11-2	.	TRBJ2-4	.	TGTGCCAGCAGCTCCGACTCACTAGCCAAAAACATTCAGTACTTC	CASSSDSLAKNIQYF
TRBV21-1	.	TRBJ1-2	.	TGTGCCAGCAGGGACCCACCCCTCCATGGCTACACCTTC	CASRDPPLHGYTF
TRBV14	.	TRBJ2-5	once	TGTGCCAGCAGCCAAAGGGCCGGGCTCCAAGAGACCCAGTACTTC	CASSQRAGLQETQYF
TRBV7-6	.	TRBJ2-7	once	TGTGCCAGCAGCCTTCGGGACGCCTCCTACGAGCAGTACTTC	CASSLRDASYEQYF
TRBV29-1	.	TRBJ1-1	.	TGCAGCGTTGAAGTACCAGCAGAAGCTTTCTTT	CSVEVPAEAFF
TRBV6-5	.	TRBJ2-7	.	TGTGCCAGCAGTTACTGGGGTAACCCGGCCTACGAGCAGTACTTC	CASSYWGNPAYEQYF
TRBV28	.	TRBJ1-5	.	TGTGCCAGCAGTTTGGCCGGATGGGGAATAGGGGTATCGGGCAATCAGCCCCAGCATTTT	CASSLAGWGIGVSGNQPQHF
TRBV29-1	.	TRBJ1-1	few	TGCAGCGTTGCCAGGAGGTATGATGTCACTGAAGCTTTCTTT	CSVARRYDVTEAFF
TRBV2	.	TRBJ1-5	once	TGTGCCAGCCGGTTTTTAGGGCAGCCCCAGCATTTT	CASRFLGQPQHF
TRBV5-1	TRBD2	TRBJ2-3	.	TGCGCCAGCAGCTTGGAACTAGCGGGGAGGGGAGATACGCAGTATTTT	CASSLELAGRGDTQYF
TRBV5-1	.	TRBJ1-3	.	TGCGCCAGCAGCTTGGAGGCGGCCTCTGGAAACACCATATATTTT	CASSLEAASGNTIYF
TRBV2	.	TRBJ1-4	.	TGTGCCAGCGGACCAAGTACCACCACTAATGAAAAACTGTTTTTT	CASGPSTTTNEKLFF
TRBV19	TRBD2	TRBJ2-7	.	TGTGCCAGTAGTATAGGCGGGAGGGAGTCCTACGAGCAGTACTTC	CASSIGGRESYEQYF